This T cell receptor beta chain was documented in a study of blood T cell repertoires in COVID-19 (dated by TCRdb to between 2020 and 2021). Study-level background: Samples from collaborators originated in the United States, Italy and Spain and spanned both the acute and convalescent phases of COVID-19. The sample metadata nearly always contained a de-identified subject ID, COVID-19 status, age in years and sex. The material from the prospective study consisted of cDNA or gDNA derived from T cells, B-cell-depleted T cells, or PBMCs. Where available, HLA class I and class II types were obtained from metadata supplied by the sample provider rather than from assay-based typing. Samples came from the ongoing ImmuneRACE study (first 160 participants) plus 1,254 subjects from 6 global collaborators. The repertoires were released in a freely available public database meant as a resource for research on the immune response to SARS-CoV-2. The dataset comprised deeply sampled blood TCRbeta repertoires from subjects exposed to, actively infected with, or recovered from COVID-19. The full study reports these points: How much clinical and demographic metadata was included differed by source and by participant, and the metadata was provided uncurated.

TCRbeta CDR3 regions were amplified from genomic DNA using the immunoSEQ Assay, a bias-controlled multiplex PCR. The original methods were these. The number of nucleated cells in each sample was estimated from the amplification of reference gene primers within the assay. To quantify the absolute abundance of each unique TCRbeta CDR3 rearrangement, sequence reads were collapsed and filtered. Productive Simpson clonality was computed per sample as the square root of Simpson's diversity index over productive rearrangements. TCRdb took this table from immuneACCESS and kept in-frame rearrangements with V and J called. Such tables lack part of the clones; where checked against another copy, unresolved V genes explain under half of the gap, and the rest is unexplained. V, J and clone size were drawn from that table, and D and trimming were deduced from the DNA. This sample lists nearly 400,000 clones; under 90% were detected once. About 1.8% of the sample belongs to the ten largest clones.

Participants in the prospective study were enrolled through a virtual design, were aged roughly 18 to 100 years, and lived in 24 United States geographic areas. In the prospective study, cohorts were assigned on the basis of participant-reported clinical history obtained from a screening survey and a study questionnaire. Recovered participants in ImmuneRACE Cohort 3 were defined as having two consecutive negative NP/OP PCR tests, clearance from a healthcare professional, or resolution of symptoms. Each participant in the prospective study had whole blood, serum and a nasopharyngeal or oropharyngeal swab collected by mobile phlebotomists. Participants in the prospective study had the option to provide additional blood draws and questionnaires over a roughly 2-month period. Before DNA extraction, prospective study blood samples were shipped either frozen or at room temperature. This clone came up a few times. The antigen it recognizes is unknown. The input lacks base qualities; no much larger clone sits a single base away.

Sequencing was carried out using PBMCs or T cells enriched from blood (not recorded which). The clonotype was recovered from a woman between 25 and 40 years old who had recovered from COVID-19.

The DNA sequence reads TGTGCCACCAGCAGAGAGGCGGGAGAAGGCACAGATACGCAGTATTTT. It encodes CATSREAGEGTDTQYF. This chain joins TRBV15 to TRBJ2-3; 7 junctional bases match TRBD2. Relative to germline, V is missing 0 bases and J is missing 1 base, with 4 bases of the junction outside any gene match. The CDR3 goes from the cysteine to the phenylalanine over 16 residues. Solely the CDR3 DNA is kept, with 48 bases framed from the first base. CDR1 and CDR2 (LNHNV, YYDKDF) derive from the germline V gene (reference sequence).